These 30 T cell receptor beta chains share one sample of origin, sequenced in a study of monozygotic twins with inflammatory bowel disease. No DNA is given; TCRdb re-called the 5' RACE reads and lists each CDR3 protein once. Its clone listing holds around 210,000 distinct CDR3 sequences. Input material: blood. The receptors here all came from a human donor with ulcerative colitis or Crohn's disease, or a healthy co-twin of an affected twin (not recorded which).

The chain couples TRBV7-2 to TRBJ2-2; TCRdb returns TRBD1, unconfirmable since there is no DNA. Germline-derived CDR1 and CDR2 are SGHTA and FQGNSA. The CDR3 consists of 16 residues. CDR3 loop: CASSLEAPANTGELFF. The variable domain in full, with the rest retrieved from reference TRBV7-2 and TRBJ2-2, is GAGVSQSPSNKVTEKGKDVELRCDPISGHTALYWYRQSLGQGLEFLIYFQGNSAPDKSGLPSDRFSAERTGGSVSTLTIQRTQQEDSAVYLCASSLEAPANTGELFFGEGSRLTVL.

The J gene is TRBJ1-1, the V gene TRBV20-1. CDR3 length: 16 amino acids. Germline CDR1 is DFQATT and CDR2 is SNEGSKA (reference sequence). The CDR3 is CSARDIGGSLNTEAFF.

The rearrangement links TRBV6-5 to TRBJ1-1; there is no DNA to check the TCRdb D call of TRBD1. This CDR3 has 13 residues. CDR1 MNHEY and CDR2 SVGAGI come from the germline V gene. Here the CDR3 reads CASSYSSGRWTFF.

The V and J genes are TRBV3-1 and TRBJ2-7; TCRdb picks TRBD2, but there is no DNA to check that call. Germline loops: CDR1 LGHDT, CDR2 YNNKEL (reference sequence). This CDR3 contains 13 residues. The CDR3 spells CASSQGAGSEQYF.

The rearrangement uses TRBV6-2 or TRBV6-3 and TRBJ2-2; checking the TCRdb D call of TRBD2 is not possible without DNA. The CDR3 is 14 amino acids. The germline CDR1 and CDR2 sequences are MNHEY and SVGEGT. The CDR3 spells CASSRSLGTGELFF.

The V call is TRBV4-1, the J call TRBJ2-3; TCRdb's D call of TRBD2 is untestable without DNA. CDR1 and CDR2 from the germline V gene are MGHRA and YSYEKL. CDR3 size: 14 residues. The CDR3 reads CASSPGPAGSTQYF.

The chain's CDR3 is CASSLVDRGGNEQFF. This chain uses TRBV5-1 with TRBJ2-1; TCRdb proposes TRBD1, but this gene call is untestable without DNA. CDR3 size: 15 residues. Per the germline V gene, CDR1 is SGHRS and CDR2 is YFSETQ.

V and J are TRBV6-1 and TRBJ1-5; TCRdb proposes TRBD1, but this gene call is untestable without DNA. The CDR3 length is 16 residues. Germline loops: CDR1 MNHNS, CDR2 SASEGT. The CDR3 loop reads CASTSRLGTGNQPQHF.

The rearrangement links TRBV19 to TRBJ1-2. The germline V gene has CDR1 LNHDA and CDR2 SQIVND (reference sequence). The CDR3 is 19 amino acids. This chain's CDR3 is CASSNWKGIEELGTRGYTF.

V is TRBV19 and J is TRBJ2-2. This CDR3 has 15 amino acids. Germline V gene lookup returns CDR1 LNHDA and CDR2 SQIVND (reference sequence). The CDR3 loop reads CASSIGHWTPGELFF.

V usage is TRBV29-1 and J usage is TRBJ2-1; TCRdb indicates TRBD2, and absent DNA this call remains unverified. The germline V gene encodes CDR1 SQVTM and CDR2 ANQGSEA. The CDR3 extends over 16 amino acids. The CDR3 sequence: CSVEGRGIPSYNEQFF.

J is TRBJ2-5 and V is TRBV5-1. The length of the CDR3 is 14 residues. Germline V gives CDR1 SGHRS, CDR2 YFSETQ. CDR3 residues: CASSLAGFLETQYF. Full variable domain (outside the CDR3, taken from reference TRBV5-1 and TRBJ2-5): KAGVTQTPRYLIKTRGQQVTLSCSPISGHRSVSWYQQTPGQGLQFLFEYFSETQRNKGNFPGRFSGRQFSNSRSEMNVSTLELGDSALYLCASSLAGFLETQYFGPGTRLLVL.

CDR3 sequence reads: CASSLQGSFSYNEQFF. The chain carries TRBV11-1 and TRBJ2-1; TCRdb calls TRBD1, which cannot be checked without DNA. Germline CDR1 and CDR2: SGHAT and FQDESV (reference sequence). There are 16 residues in the CDR3.

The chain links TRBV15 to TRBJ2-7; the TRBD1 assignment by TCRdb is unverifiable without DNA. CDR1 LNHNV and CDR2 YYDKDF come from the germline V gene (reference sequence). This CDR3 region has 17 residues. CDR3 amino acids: CATSRGVGDVPTYEQYF. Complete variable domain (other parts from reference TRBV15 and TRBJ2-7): DAMVIQNPRYQVTQFGKPVTLSCSQTLNHNVMYWYQQKSSQAPKLLFHYYDKDFNNEADTPDNFQSRRPNTSFCFLDIRSPGLGDTAMYLCATSRGVGDVPTYEQYFGPGTRLTVT.

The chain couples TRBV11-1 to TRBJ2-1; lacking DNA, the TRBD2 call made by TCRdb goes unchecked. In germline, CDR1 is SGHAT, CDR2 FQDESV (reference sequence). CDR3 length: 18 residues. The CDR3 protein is CASSSSGTSGRIYNEQFF.

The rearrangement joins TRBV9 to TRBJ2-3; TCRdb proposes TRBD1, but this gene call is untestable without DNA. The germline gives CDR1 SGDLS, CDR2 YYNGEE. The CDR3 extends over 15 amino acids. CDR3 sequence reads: CASSVGDSSTDTQYF.

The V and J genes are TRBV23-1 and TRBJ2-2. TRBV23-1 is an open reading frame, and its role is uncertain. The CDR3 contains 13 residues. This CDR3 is CAIPEAKTGELFF.

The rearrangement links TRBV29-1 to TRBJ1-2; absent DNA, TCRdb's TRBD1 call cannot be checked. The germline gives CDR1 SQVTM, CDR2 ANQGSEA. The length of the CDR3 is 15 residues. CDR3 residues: CSASGTGGTNYGYTF.

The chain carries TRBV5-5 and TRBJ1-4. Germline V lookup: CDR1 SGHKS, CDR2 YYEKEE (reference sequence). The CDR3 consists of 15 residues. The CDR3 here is CASSRVIGVGEKLFF.

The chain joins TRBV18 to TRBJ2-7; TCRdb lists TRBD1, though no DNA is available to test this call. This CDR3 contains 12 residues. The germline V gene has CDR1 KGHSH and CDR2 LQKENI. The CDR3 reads CASSVQGDEQYF.

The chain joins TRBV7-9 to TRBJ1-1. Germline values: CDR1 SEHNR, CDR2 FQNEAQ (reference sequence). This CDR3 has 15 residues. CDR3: CASSLARGLNTEAFF.

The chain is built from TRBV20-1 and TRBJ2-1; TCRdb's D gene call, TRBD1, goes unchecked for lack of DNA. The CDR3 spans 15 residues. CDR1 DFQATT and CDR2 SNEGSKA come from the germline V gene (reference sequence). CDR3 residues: CSASRGANTYNEQFF.

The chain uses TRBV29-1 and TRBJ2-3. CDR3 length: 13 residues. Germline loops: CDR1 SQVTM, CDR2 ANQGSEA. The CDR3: CSVELSWQDTQYF.

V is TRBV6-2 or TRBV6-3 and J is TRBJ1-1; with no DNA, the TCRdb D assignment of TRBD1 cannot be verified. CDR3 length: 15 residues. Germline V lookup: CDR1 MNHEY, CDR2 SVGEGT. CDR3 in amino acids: CASSYSGRGSAEAFF.

This CDR3 is CASSLNVGFNEQFF. The genes are TRBV11-2 and TRBJ2-1. The germline V gene has CDR1 SGHAT and CDR2 FQNNGV. The CDR3 has 14 amino acids.

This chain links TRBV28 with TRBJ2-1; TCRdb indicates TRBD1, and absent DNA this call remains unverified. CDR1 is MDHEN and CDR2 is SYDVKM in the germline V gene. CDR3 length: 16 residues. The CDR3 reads CASTTFPPGPGNEQFF.

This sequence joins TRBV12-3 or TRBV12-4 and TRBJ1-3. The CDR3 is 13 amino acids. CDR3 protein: CASTLVSGNTIYF.

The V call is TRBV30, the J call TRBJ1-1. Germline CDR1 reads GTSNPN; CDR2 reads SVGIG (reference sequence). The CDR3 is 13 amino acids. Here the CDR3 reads CAWSVAGYTEAFF.

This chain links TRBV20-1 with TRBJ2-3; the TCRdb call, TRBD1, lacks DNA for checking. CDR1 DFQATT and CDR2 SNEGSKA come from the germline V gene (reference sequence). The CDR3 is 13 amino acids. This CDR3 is CSAKKTGADTQYF.

CDR3 amino acids: CSARDRASGRHEQFF. The J gene is TRBJ2-1, the V gene TRBV20-1; no DNA is available, so the TRBD2 call from TCRdb remains unchecked. Germline CDR1 is DFQATT and CDR2 is SNEGSKA (reference sequence). The CDR3 has 15 residues.